The T cell receptor beta chain under discussion was sequenced for a study of early T cells in non-severe SARS-CoV-2 infection. In TCRdb, the 5' RACE reads were re-called with MiXCR into one record per CDR3 protein. The profile covers tens of thousands of distinct CDR3 sequences, with roughly 13% appearing a single time and about 4.7% taken by the ten largest. This clonotype was seen ten or more times. Germline-derived CDR1 and CDR2 are SGHRS and YFSETQ. V trimming: 5 bases; J trimming: 0 bases; junction bases outside the gene matches: 5. The CDR3 is made up of 15 amino acids. Source material: whole blood. The chain uses TRBV5-1 and TRBJ2-3, with 8 bases lining up with TRBD2. The origin of this receptor is an adult who was a healthcare worker with PCR-confirmed SARS-CoV-2 infection or an uninfected control (not recorded which). The CDR3 loop reads CASSYSGASTDTQYF. CDR3 bases: TGCGCCAGCAGTTATAGCGGGGCTAGCACAGATACGCAGTATTTT.